The source of this T cell receptor (beta chain) is a study of cytomegalovirus exposure and HLA in healthy donors. At the level of the study: T cells numbering about 179 million yielded 100 million to 120 million unique TCR beta sequences in an earlier analysis. Regarding the study as a whole: At a 0.05 false discovery rate, a later analysis found about 17,000 TCR beta sequences to be associated with HLA alleles. Excluded were some V segments that proved indistinguishable, including TRBV6-2 and TRBV6-3. One variant, a missense change in DCLRE1C, was linked in a later analysis to TCR beta V- and J-gene trimming.

Details on this clone: Its specificity is unknown.

In the PCR, 60 Vbeta and 13 Jbeta primers were used. Clones were sequenced by immunoSEQ multiplex PCR, and TCRdb holds only the in-frame ones, with some missing. The sample yields 160,000 or so clones, roughly 72% seen once. Germline V lookup: CDR1 KGHSH, CDR2 LQKENI. The CDR3 length is 15 residues. The V segment lost 3 bases and the J segment 4 bases; nucleotides outside the gene matches: 9. This receptor was taken from a middle-aged woman in good health and CMV-seronegative. V gene TRBV18 combines with J gene TRBJ2-7, with TRBD2 matching 7 bases. Material: PBMCs. CDR3 DNA: TGTGCCAGCTCACCCAATGGGGTTAGCGGGTACGAGCAGTACTTC. This encodes CASSPNGVSGYEQYF.